These T cell receptor beta chains were read from a single sample in a study of tumor-infiltrating lymphocytes in localized non-small cell lung cancer. Produced via immunoSEQ multiplex PCR; TCRdb's table is partial and in-frame only. The sample records over 10,000 clones, around 74% being singletons. Sequencing was done on a sample of lung tumor tissue. These TCRs come from a human donor with non-small cell lung cancer. Each CDR3 is given with its conserved first and last residue. Fields, in order: D gene, clone size, V gene, J gene, CDR3 DNA, CDR3 protein. D genes are given only for firm matches. Clone size, where shown, is once, few, many, or a class for clones that have expanded.

-	-	TRBV29-1	TRBJ1-4	TGCAGCGTTGATTCCGGGCGTAATGAAAAACTGTTTTTT	CSVDSGRNEKLFF
-	-	TRBV2	TRBJ1-5	TGTGCCAGCAGTGAAGAAGTCTATAGCAATCAGCCCCAGCATTTT	CASSEEVYSNQPQHF
-	once	TRBV5-5	TRBJ2-7	TGTGCCAGCAGCTACTCGGGACCACTCGGCGAGCAGTACTTC	CASSYSGPLGEQYF
-	-	TRBV6-5	TRBJ1-1	TGTGCCAGCAGTCATACAGGGAGGAACACTGAAGCTTTCTTT	CASSHTGRNTEAFF
-	-	TRBV6-5	TRBJ1-3	TGTGCCAGCAGTAACAGGTTCAGCTCTGGAAACACCATATATTTT	CASSNRFSSGNTIYF
-	-	TRBV20-1	TRBJ2-3	TGCAGTGCCACAGTTGTGGAGTCGCAGTATTTT	CSATVVESQYF
-	once	TRBV15	TRBJ2-1	TGTGCCACCAGCAGAGATAATGCGGGAATCTACAATGAGCAGTTCTTC	CATSRDNAGIYNEQFF
-	-	TRBV9	TRBJ2-5	TGTGCCAGCAGCGTAGCGGGGGGCCGCCAAGAGACCCAGTACTTC	CASSVAGGRQETQYF
-	-	TRBV5-6	TRBJ1-1	TGTGCCAGCAGCCGCGGTCGGATGAACACTGAAGCTTTCTTT	CASSRGRMNTEAFF
-	-	TRBV9	TRBJ1-5	TGTGCCAGCAGCGTAGGCGGGTATAGCAATCAGCCCCAGCATTTT	CASSVGGYSNQPQHF
TRBD2	-	TRBV4-3	TRBJ2-3	TGCGCCAGCAGTCTTCGGACTAGCGGGATCTCAGATACGCAGTATTTT	CASSLRTSGISDTQYF
-	-	TRBV2	TRBJ2-7	TGTGCCACAAGGGGGGGGCAGTACTTC	CATRGGQYF
-	-	TRBV27	TRBJ1-5	TGTGCCAGCAGTACAAGACAGGACAATCAGCCCCAGCATTTT	CASSTRQDNQPQHF
-	-	TRBV16	TRBJ2-7	TGTGCCAGCAGCCAAAGGGCTGGGGGCGAGCAGTACTTC	CASSQRAGGEQYF
TRBD2	-	TRBV6-5	TRBJ2-2	TGTGCCAGCAGTTTGTGGGGGGGGTCCACCGGGGAGCTGTTTTTT	CASSLWGGSTGELFF
TRBD1	-	TRBV18	TRBJ1-2	TGTGCCAGCTCACCGGGACAGGGAAGCTATGGCTACACCTTC	CASSPGQGSYGYTF
TRBD2	few	TRBV5-4	TRBJ2-2	TGTGCCAGCAGTAGGTTGGCGGGAGACACCGGGGAGCTGTTTTTT	CASSRLAGDTGELFF
-	-	TRBV18	TRBJ2-3	TGTGCCAGCTCATTTCGACAGATATCTGGGGATACGCAGTATTTT	CASSFRQISGDTQYF
-	-	TRBV4-1	TRBJ1-2	TGCGCCAGCAGCCAACAGGGTTTTGGGGGCTACACCTTC	CASSQQGFGGYTF
TRBD1	-	TRBV4-3	TRBJ1-2	TGCGCCAGCAGCCTTAGACAGGGGACGACTGGCTACACCTTC	CASSLRQGTTGYTF
-	large	TRBV5-1	TRBJ1-6	TGCGCCAGCAGCCTGACTCTGGGTTCCTATAATTCACCCCTCCACTTT	CASSLTLGSYNSPLHF
TRBD1	-	TRBV6-5	TRBJ2-7	TGTGCCAGCAGTTACTCGACAGGGAAAGGCTACGAGCAGTACTTC	CASSYSTGKGYEQYF
TRBD2	-	TRBV4-1	TRBJ2-1	TGCGCCAGCAGCCTCCTAGAGCGGGGCCCGGGGAGGAATGAGCAGTTCTTC	CASSLLERGPGRNEQFF
TRBD1	-	TRBV6-1	TRBJ2-7	TGTGCCAGCAGTGAAGCGCTACGCGGGCCACAGGGGACCGAGCAGTACTTC	CASSEALRGPQGTEQYF
-	-	TRBV14	TRBJ1-5	TGTGCCAGCAGCCAAGATAAAAGGCTACTGGGTAGTAGCAATCAGCCCCAGCATTTT	CASSQDKRLLGSSNQPQHF
TRBD1	-	TRBV6-4	TRBJ1-2	TGTGCCAGCAGTGACTCATTTACAGGGGTATGGCGTGGCTACACCTTC	CASSDSFTGVWRGYTF
-	few	TRBV7-2	TRBJ1-1	TGTGCCAGCAGCTTGAGGGGCACTGAAGCTTTCTTT	CASSLRGTEAFF
-	once	TRBV19	TRBJ1-5	TGTGCCAGTAGTATTCTGTCAGGGGTCAATCAGCCCCAGCATTTT	CASSILSGVNQPQHF
-	-	TRBV6-5	TRBJ2-7	TGTGCCCCGGATGGCGCGAGCTCCTACGAGCAGTACTTC	CAPDGASSYEQYF
TRBD1	-	TRBV7-8	TRBJ1-2	TGTGCCAGCAGCCCACCGGGACAGGACTTTAACTATGGCTACACCTTC	CASSPPGQDFNYGYTF
-	few	TRBV7-9	TRBJ2-1	TGTGCCAGCAGCCTTAGCCTCCCGGGAGTTCAGCAGTTCTTC	CASSLSLPGVQQFF
-	-	TRBV4-3	TRBJ1-5	TGCGCCAGCAGCCAAGATTATTATGGCAGGGTAATGGGTCAGCCCCAGCATTTT	CASSQDYYGRVMGQPQHF
TRBD2	once	TRBV7-2	TRBJ2-2	TGTGCCAGCAGCTTAGTACGCGGGGGGACCGGGGAGCTGTTTTTT	CASSLVRGGTGELFF
-	-	TRBV7-2	TRBJ2-7	TGTGCCAGCAGCCCTTACATAGAGCAGTACTTC	CASSPYIEQYF
TRBD2	once	TRBV5-1	TRBJ2-1	TGCGCCAGCAGCTCCGGGACTAGCGGGAGGAATTTAGATGAGCAGTTCTTC	CASSSGTSGRNLDEQFF
-	few	TRBV18	TRBJ1-1	TGTGCCAGCTCACCACCGTACCGGGGCACTGAAGCTTTCTTT	CASSPPYRGTEAFF
-	-	TRBV12-5	TRBJ2-3	TGTGCTAGTGGTTTGGTGTCGGGACTCACAGATACGCAGTATTTT	CASGLVSGLTDTQYF